Following are 9 T cell receptor beta chains from one sample sequenced in a study of blood T cell repertoires in COVID-19. Assay: immunoSEQ multiplex PCR; the TCRdb copy retains only in-frame clones and omits some. The profile covers some 100,000 clones, with about nine tenths appearing a single time and roughly 8% taken by the ten largest. Sequencing was carried out using peripheral blood. These TCRs come from a man in his 70s who had recovered from COVID-19.

The J gene is TRBJ2-3, the V gene TRBV2; 8 nucleotides agree with TRBD2. CDR3 length equals 14 residues. V lost 7 bases to trimming and J lost 8 bases; unmatched junction nucleotides: 11. Germline CDR1 reads SNHLY; CDR2 reads FYNNEI. The CDR3 nucleotides are TGTGCCAGCACCGGGGCGGGGGGCCCCGTTACGCAGTATTTT. It is translated as CASTGAGGPVTQYF.

The chain has TRBV28 and TRBJ2-2, with TRBD2 identical over 9 bases. With V trimmed by 5 bases and J by 4 bases, 11 bases remained unmatched. This CDR3 region has 17 residues. Germline values: CDR1 MDHEN, CDR2 SYDVKM. CDR3 protein: CASSLSFSGSSTGELFF. The CDR3 bases are TGTGCCAGCAGTCTCTCTTTTAGCGGGAGTAGCACCGGGGAGCTGTTTTTT.

As DNA, the CDR3 is TGTGCCAGCAGCTACGGCAGCGCCTCTGGAAACACCATATATTTT. It translates to CASSYGSASGNTIYF. This chain links TRBV11-2 with TRBJ1-3; D gene uncertain. This CDR3 is built from 15 residues. The V end was cut by 4 bases, the J end by 0 bases, with 10 bases between. Germline V gene sequence: CDR1 SGHAT, CDR2 FQNNGV.

V usage is TRBV28 and J usage is TRBJ1-2, with a weak D call TRBD1 (5 bases). CDR3 length: 14 amino acids. V lost 3 bases and J 1 base, leaving 9 bases between the germline ends. Germline CDR1 MDHEN, CDR2 SYDVKM. The CDR3 bases are TGTGCCAGCAGTTTTACCAGGGATAACTATGGCTACACCTTC. The encoded protein is CASSFTRDNYGYTF.

The V call is TRBV5-8, the J call TRBJ2-6, with D tentatively TRBD1 (6 bases). Germline CDR1 reads SGHTS; CDR2 reads YDEGEE. The CDR3 runs to 17 residues. Trimming pared 4 bases from V and 0 bases from J, leaving 14 bases between. The CDR3, as DNA: TGTGCCAGCAGCACCTATAGGGGGTCCTCTGGGGCCAACGTCCTGACTTTC. It encodes CASSTYRGSSGANVLTF.

This chain connects TRBV5-4 to TRBJ2-3, with TRBD2 identical over 7 bases. V lost 9 bases and J lost 3; bases outside the gene matches: 10. This CDR3 region has 14 residues. The germline V gene has CDR1 SGHNT and CDR2 YYREEE (reference sequence). The CDR3: CANGRPLGTDTQYF. The CDR3 DNA is TGTGCCAACGGGAGGCCCCTAGGGACAGATACGCAGTATTTT. Looking up the rest from reference TRBV5-4 and TRBJ2-3 gives the full variable domain: ETGVTQSPTHLIKTRGQQVTLRCSSQSGHNTVSWYQQALGQGPQFIFQYYREEENGRGNFPPRFSGLQFPNYSSELNVNALELDDSALYLCANGRPLGTDTQYFGPGTRLTVL.

A single count supports this clone. This chain connects TRBV10-1 to TRBJ2-1, with D possibly TRBD2 on 7 matching bases. Germline V gene sequence: CDR1 WNHNN, CDR2 SYGVQD (reference sequence). This CDR3 is 15 amino acids long. With 2 bases removed from V and 6 bases from J, the gap between germline ends came to 14 bases. DNA of the CDR3: TGCGCCAGCAGTGAGGGGGGGGCGGGTTTCAATGAGCAGTTCTTC. This sequence encodes CASSEGGAGFNEQFF.

The V call is TRBV7-2, the J call TRBJ1-1; the D gene is possibly TRBD1 (5 bases). From germline, CDR1 is SGHTA and CDR2 FQGNSA. The V end was cut by 0 bases, the J end by 1 base, with 6 bases between. This CDR3 region has 14 residues. In DNA, the CDR3 is TGTGCCAGCAGCTTAGCCAGGGCGAACACTGAAGCTTTCTTT. Its translation is CASSLARANTEAFF. Combining the CDR3 with reference TRBV7-2 and TRBJ1-1 gives the whole variable domain GAGVSQSPSNKVTEKGKDVELRCDPISGHTALYWYRQSLGQGLEFLIYFQGNSAPDKSGLPSDRFSAERTGGSVSTLTIQRTQQEDSAVYLCASSLARANTEAFFGQGTRLTVV.

The CDR3 region is CASSFSRHLGTFSYNEQFF. DNA of the CDR3: TGTGCCAGCAGCTTTTCCCGACACCTTGGGACTTTCTCCTACAATGAGCAGTTCTTC. This chain connects TRBV7-9 to TRBJ2-1; D perhaps matches TRBD2 (6 bases). The ends were cut back, 3 bases at V and 0 bases at J, with 21 bases in the middle. Germline CDR1 SEHNR, CDR2 FQNEAQ (reference sequence). The CDR3 is 19 amino acids. Together with reference TRBV7-9 and TRBJ2-1, the CDR3 gives the full variable domain: DTGVSQNPRHKITKRGQNVTFRCDPISEHNRLYWYRQTLGQGPEFLTYFQNEAQLEKSRLLSDRFSAERPKGSFSTLEIQRTEQGDSAMYLCASSFSRHLGTFSYNEQFFGPGTRLTVL.